This T cell receptor (beta chain) was sequenced during a study of Ad26.COV2.S vaccination and SARS-CoV-2 variants (TCRdb year 2021). The study in broad terms: Donors in the vaccine arm were drawn from COV1001, a phase I-IIa trial of Ad26.COV2.S in healthy adults that was multicentre, randomized, double-blind and placebo-controlled. Ad26.COV2.S was administered intramuscularly at 5 x 10^10 or 1 x 10^11 viral particles, either as a single shot or as two shots given 56 days apart. The specificity and breadth of SARS-CoV-2-reactive T cell receptors after Ad26.COV2.S vaccination were assessed by TCRbeta repertoire sequencing. The TCR-sequenced set comprised approximately 30 samples: some 20 Ad26.COV2.S vaccine recipients, 5 placebo recipients and 8 SARS-CoV-2 convalescent individuals. Trial participants were randomized into five groups of five: low-dose or high-dose Ad26.COV2.S given once or twice, or placebo on both occasions. Investigators remained blinded to trial group allocation during experiments and outcome assessment.

CDR1 and CDR2, looked up from the germline V gene (reference sequence), are LNHDA and SQIVND. The CDR3 measures 14 amino acids from cysteine to phenylalanine. The CDR3 DNA has 42 bases and is translated from base 1. Here V drops 6 bases and J drops 3 bases, and the junction holds 7 bases not matched to any gene. The immunoSEQ Assay was the method used to sequence TCRbeta CDR3 regions. After extraction, genomic DNA underwent amplification by bias-controlled multiplex PCR, followed by high-throughput sequencing. The authors processed their data as follows. To quantify the absolute abundance of every unique TCRbeta CDR3 region, sequences were collapsed and filtered. T cell fraction was estimated by normalizing TCRbeta template counts to usable DNA, with usable DNA measured through amplification of reference genes found in all nucleated cells. Repertoire TCRs were annotated as SARS-CoV-2-specific by exact matching of V gene, CDR3 amino acid sequence and J gene to a known reactive TCR set. The reference SARS-CoV-2 TCR set was obtained from MIRA and was filtered for enrichment in COVID-19-positive ImmuneCODE repertoires, whereby public or cross-reactive TCRs were removed. Using the MIRA antigens, annotated TCRs were further analysed by specific ORF or by position within an ORF. Breadth was defined as the number of annotated unique rearrangements divided by the total number of unique productive rearrangements, and depth was defined as the summed frequency of the annotated unique rearrangements. Two-sided Wilcoxon rank-sum tests were used to compare TCR breadth between groups. Entries here come from immuneACCESS through TCRdb and include only in-frame sequences with V and J called. Some clones fail to appear in such tables; in the studies checked, an unresolved V gene covers under half of the shortfall, and the cause of the remainder is unknown. The V and J calls and clone size were taken over from that table, and D and trimming were inferred from the DNA. The sample table holds hundreds of thousands of clones, of which 75% to 90% were seen once. Clones ranked in the top ten supply over 2% of the sample.

The full study reports these points: After vaccination, spike-specific CD8+ and CD4+ T cell responses were reported to show substantial breadth. Comparable non-spike TCR breadth was observed between vaccine and placebo recipients, consistent with only spike being contained in the vaccine. Higher spike-specific TCR breadth was observed in Ad26.COV2.S recipients than in placebo recipients (P = 0.0014). It was noted by the authors that total T cell responses may have been underestimated by the TCR breadth and depth analyses. Comparing responses between vaccine doses or regimens was not something the study was powered to do.

Explained via the paper, the treatment or condition label denotes: over 15 received Ad26.COV2.S at low or high dose, single or two shots; 5 received placebo; per-sample allocation not given. Repertoires of vaccine and placebo recipients were sequenced from samples collected on day 63 after the first injection. Cohort 1b enrolled roughly 25 adults aged 18-55 years at a single site in Boston, USA, between 29 July and 7 August 2020. Ad26.COV2.S consisted of a replication-incompetent adenovirus type 26 vector by which a prefusion-stabilized SARS-CoV-2 spike protein from the original Wuhan strain was expressed. To note about this clone: Its antigen is currently not known. No quality values exist for individual bases; no much larger clone is one base distant.

This sequence was found in a person between 18 and 65 years old who received the Ad26.COV2.S COVID-19 vaccine or a placebo. This specimen was peripheral blood, taken in a trial of Ad26.COV2.S vaccine versus placebo. The rearranged chain carries TRBV19 and TRBJ1-1; 7 bases in the middle match TRBD1. The CDR3 loop reads CASSPRQGHTEAFF. Read as DNA, the sequence is TGTGCCAGTAGCCCTCGACAGGGCCACACTGAAGCTTTCTTT. With the portions outside the CDR3 filled from the reference TRBV19 and TRBJ1-1 genes, the complete variable region becomes DGGITQSPKYLFRKEGQNVTLSCEQNLNHDAMYWYRQDPGQGLRLIYYSQIVNDFQKGDIAEGYSVSREKKESFPLTVTSAQKNPTAFYLCASSPRQGHTEAFFGQGTRLTVV.